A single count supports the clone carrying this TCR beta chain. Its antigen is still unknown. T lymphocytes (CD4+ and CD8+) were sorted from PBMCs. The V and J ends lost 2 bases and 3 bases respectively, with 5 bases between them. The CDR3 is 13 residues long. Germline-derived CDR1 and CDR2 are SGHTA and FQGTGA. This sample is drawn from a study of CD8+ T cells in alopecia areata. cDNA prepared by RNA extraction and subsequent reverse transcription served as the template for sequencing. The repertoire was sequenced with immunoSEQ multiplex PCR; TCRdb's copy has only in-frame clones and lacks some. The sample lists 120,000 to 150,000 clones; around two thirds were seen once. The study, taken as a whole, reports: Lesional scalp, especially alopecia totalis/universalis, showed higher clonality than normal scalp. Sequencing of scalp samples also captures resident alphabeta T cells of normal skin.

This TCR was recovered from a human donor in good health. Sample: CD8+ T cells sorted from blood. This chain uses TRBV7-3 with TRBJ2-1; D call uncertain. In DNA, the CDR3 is TGTGCCAGCAGCTTATACAGCTACAATGAGCAGTTCTTC. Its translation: CASSLYSYNEQFF.